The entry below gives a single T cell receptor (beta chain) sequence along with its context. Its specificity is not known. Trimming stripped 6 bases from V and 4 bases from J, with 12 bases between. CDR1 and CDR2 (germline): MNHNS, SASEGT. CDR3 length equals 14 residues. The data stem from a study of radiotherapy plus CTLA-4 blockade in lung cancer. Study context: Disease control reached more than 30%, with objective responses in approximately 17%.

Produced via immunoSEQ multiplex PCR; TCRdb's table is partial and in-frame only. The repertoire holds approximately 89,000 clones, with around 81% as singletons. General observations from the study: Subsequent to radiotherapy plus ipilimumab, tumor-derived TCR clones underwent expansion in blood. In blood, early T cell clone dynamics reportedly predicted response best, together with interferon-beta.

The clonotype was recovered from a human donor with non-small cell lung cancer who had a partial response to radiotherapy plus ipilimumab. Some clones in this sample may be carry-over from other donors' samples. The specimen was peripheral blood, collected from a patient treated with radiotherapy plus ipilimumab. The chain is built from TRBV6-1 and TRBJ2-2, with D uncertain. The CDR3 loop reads CASRNSRSTGELFF. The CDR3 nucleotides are TGTGCCAGCAGAAATAGTAGATCCACCGGGGAGCTGTTTTTT.